This TCR beta chain emerged from a study of cytomegalovirus exposure and HLA in healthy donors. Background on the study: An early data release held about 85 million unique TCRs from HLA-typed donors. Whole-study results and caveats: The authors confirmed in vitro that a few CMV-associated chains were specific for CMV antigens. The study had only CMV serostatus as immune exposure information.

On this clone: The target antigen is unknown.

In the PCR, 60 Vbeta and 13 Jbeta primers were used. The repertoire was sequenced with immunoSEQ multiplex PCR; TCRdb's copy has only in-frame clones and lacks some. The table shows a few hundred thousand clones, with 70% to 90% occurring only once. The CDR3 spans 15 residues. Germline V gives CDR1 LNHDA, CDR2 SQIVND (reference sequence). The trim removed 4 bases at V and 4 bases at J, leaving 7 bases unmatched. The chain employs TRBV19 and TRBJ2-5; TRBD2 matches 9 bases. Sequencing input: PBMCs. The TCR comes from a woman between 18 and 29 years old in good health and CMV-seronegative. The CDR3 sequence: CASSTSGVLGETQYF. Here the CDR3 DNA reads TGTGCCAGTAGTACTAGCGGGGTACTGGGAGAGACCCAGTACTTC.